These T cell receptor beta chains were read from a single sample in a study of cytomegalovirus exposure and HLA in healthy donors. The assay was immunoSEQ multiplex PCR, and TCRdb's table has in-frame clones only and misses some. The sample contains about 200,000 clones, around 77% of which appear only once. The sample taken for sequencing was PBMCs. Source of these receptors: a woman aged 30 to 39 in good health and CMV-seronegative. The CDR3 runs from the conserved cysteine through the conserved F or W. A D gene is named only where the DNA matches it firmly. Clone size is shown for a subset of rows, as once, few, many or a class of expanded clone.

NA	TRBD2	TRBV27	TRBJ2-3	TGTGCCAGCCGGGGGGGGCTTAGGACAGATACGCAGTATTTT	CASRGGLRTDTQYF
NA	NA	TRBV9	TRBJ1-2	TGTGCCAGCAGCCCCCCTTCGGGGGTGGATAACTATGGCTACACCTTC	CASSPPSGVDNYGYTF
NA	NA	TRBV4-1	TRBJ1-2	TGCGCCAGCAGCCGCTCGGGGGGTGGCTACACCTTC	CASSRSGGGYTF
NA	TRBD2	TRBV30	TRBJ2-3	TGTGCCTGGGCCGGGACTAGCGGGGGGCATACGCAGTATTTT	CAWAGTSGGHTQYF
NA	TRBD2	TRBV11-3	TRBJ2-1	TGTGCCAGCAGCCCAGACCGGGGACTAGCGATAAATGAGCAGTTCTTC	CASSPDRGLAINEQFF
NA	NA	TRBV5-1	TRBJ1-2	TGCGCCAGCAGCTTGGAGGGGCAGGGCTATGGCTACACCTTC	CASSLEGQGYGYTF
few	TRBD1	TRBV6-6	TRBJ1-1	TGTGCCAGCAGCCCTCCCGACAGGGGGCATACTGAAGCTTTCTTT	CASSPPDRGHTEAFF
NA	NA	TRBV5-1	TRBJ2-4	TGCGCCAGCAGCTTTGGGGAAGGGGGTAGGAACATTCAGTACTTC	CASSFGEGGRNIQYF
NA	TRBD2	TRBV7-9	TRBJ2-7	TGTGCCAGCAGCCCGGGGACTAATCTCTACGAGCAGTACTTC	CASSPGTNLYEQYF
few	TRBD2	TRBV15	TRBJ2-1	TGTGCCACCAGCAGAAAACTAGCGGGAGGTTTCGATGAGCAGTTCTTC	CATSRKLAGGFDEQFF
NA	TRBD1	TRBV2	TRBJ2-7	TGTGCCAGCACCCCATGGGACAGAACATACGAGCAGTACTTC	CASTPWDRTYEQYF
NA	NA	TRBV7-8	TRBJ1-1	TGTGCCAGCAGCCTCGAGGACAGCTCTGAAGCTTTCTTT	CASSLEDSSEAFF
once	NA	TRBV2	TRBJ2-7	TGTGCCAGCAGGGAGATAATCGGCTCCTACGAGCAGTACTTC	CASREIIGSYEQYF
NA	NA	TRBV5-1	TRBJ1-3	TGCGCCAGCAGTCTCGGGTTCTCTGGAAACACCATATATTTT	CASSLGFSGNTIYF
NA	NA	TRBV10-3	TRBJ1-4	TGTGCCATCAGTGTCGATACTAGGCGGGAAAAACTGTTTTTT	CAISVDTRREKLFF
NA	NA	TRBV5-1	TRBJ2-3	TGCGCCAGCAGCTTAATGGGGGCCGGTGATACGCAGTATTTT	CASSLMGAGDTQYF
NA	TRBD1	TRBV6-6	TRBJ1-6	TGTGCCAGCAGTTACACGGGGGACAGAAACAATTCACCCCTCCACTTT	CASSYTGDRNNSPLHF
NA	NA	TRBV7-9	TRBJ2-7	TGTGCCAGCAGCCCGGGTGGCAGGGCCTTCTCCTACGAGCAGTACTTC	CASSPGGRAFSYEQYF
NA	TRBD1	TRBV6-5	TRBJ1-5	TGTGCCAGCAGTTGGGGACAGGGGCAGCCCCAGCATTTT	CASSWGQGQPQHF
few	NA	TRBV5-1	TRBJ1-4	TGCGCCAGCACCCTGGGGCAGGGGAACGAAAAACTGTTTTTT	CASTLGQGNEKLFF
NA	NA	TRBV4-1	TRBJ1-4	TGCGCCAGCAGCCAAGGCCTGGACGTAGGGGCTAATGAAAAACTGTTTTTT	CASSQGLDVGANEKLFF
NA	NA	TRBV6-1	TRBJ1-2	TGTGCCAGCAGTTATCCCGGGGGTTATGGCTACACCTTC	CASSYPGGYGYTF
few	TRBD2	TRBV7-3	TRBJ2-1	TGTGCCAGCAGCAACAGCGGGGGGGACTACAATGAGCAGTTCTTC	CASSNSGGDYNEQFF
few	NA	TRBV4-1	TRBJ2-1	TGCGCCAGCAGCCACGTCGACATGGGACTTTCCTACAATGAGCAGTTCTTC	CASSHVDMGLSYNEQFF
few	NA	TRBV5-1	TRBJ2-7	TGCGCCAGCAGCTTGGGGCAGGGAAGCCAAGCGCAGTACTTC	CASSLGQGSQAQYF
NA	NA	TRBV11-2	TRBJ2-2	TGTGCCAGCCGCTTACAGGGATTAAACACCGGGGAGCTGTTTTTT	CASRLQGLNTGELFF
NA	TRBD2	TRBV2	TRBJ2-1	TGTGCCAGCAGTGAGGGCCTTAGCGGGAGGGGCTACAATGAGCAGTTCTTC	CASSEGLSGRGYNEQFF
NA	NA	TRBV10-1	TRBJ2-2	TGCGCCAGCAGTCACGTCCCCGGGACATTAAACACCGGGGAGCTGTTTTTT	CASSHVPGTLNTGELFF
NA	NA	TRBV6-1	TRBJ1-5	TGTGCCAGCAGTGTCGGGGTTTTTGGCAATCAGCCCCAGCATTTT	CASSVGVFGNQPQHF
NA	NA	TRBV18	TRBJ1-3	TGTGCCAGCTCACCTGGATACAGGATCTCCTCTGGAAACACCATATATTTT	CASSPGYRISSGNTIYF
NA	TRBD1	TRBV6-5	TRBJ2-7	TGTGCCAGCAGCCTAGGACAGGGCTACGAGCAGTACTTC	CASSLGQGYEQYF
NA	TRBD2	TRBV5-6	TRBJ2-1	TGTGCCAGCAGCCTGGGACTAGCGGGATTCAATGAGCAGTTCTTC	CASSLGLAGFNEQFF
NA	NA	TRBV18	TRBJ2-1	TGTGCCAGCTCACCTTTGAGAGGGCGTTACAATGAGCAGTTCTTC	CASSPLRGRYNEQFF
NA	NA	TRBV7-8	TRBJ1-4	TGTGCCAGCAGCCCGAGCGGGGGAAATGAAAAACTGTTTTTT	CASSPSGGNEKLFF
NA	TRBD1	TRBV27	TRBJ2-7	TGTGCCAGCAGTTGGAACAGGGGGCGCAGAAACCCGTACGAGCAGTACTTC	CASSWNRGRRNPYEQYF
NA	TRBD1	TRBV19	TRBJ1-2	TGTGCCAGTAGTAGGACAGGAGACTATGGCTACACCTTC	CASSRTGDYGYTF
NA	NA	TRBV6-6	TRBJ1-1	TGTGCCAGCAGTGACTCGGTGGGGTTAGCGACCACTGAAGCTTTCTTT	CASSDSVGLATTEAFF
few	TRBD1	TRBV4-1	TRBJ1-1	TGCGCCAGCAGCCGTAGGACAGGGGGCGCGGGAACTGAAGCTTTCTTT	CASSRRTGGAGTEAFF
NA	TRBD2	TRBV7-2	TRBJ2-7	TGTGCCAGCAGCTTAGTACCCGCGGGACTAGCGCACTACGAGCAGTACTTC	CASSLVPAGLAHYEQYF
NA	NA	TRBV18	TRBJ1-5	TGTGCCAGCTCAGCGACAGGAAATCAGCCCCAGCATTTT	CASSATGNQPQHF